Listed below are T cell receptor beta chains from one sample, sequenced in a study of molecular identifiers for immune sequencing clone quantification. MiXCR, applied by TCRdb to the PCR reads, yields one record per CDR3 protein. The data hold a few hundred thousand distinct CDR3 sequences, with about 22% observed a single time. The sequencing sample was made of naive CD8+ T cells from blood, with Jurkat cell RNA spiked in. Receptors were obtained from a human donor in good health. Some libraries in this study had Jurkat cell RNA spiked in. Each CDR3 is given with its conserved first and last residue. Each record gives: J gene, V gene, D gene, CDR3 length, clone size, CDR3 DNA, CDR3 protein. The D gene is left open where the match is weak. A row's size may be missing; if present it is once, few, many or a size class.

j_call: TRBJ2-7
v_call: TRBV4-1
d_call: .
cdr3_length: 15
clone_size: many
cdr3_nt: TGCGCCAGCAGCCCCGGTTCTACCAGCTCCTACGAGCAGTACTTC
cdr3_aa: CASSPGSTSSYEQYF

j_call: TRBJ2-7
v_call: TRBV7-9
d_call: .
cdr3_length: 15
clone_size: .
cdr3_nt: TGTGCCAGCATCAAACTAACGGAGGGCCCCTACGAGCAGTACTTC
cdr3_aa: CASIKLTEGPYEQYF

j_call: TRBJ1-1
v_call: TRBV19
d_call: .
cdr3_length: 13
clone_size: .
cdr3_nt: TGTGCCAGTAGTAGAATAGGAGACACTGAAGCTTTCTTT
cdr3_aa: CASSRIGDTEAFF

j_call: TRBJ2-1
v_call: TRBV7-3
d_call: .
cdr3_length: 17
clone_size: .
cdr3_nt: TGTGCCAGCAGCTTATTAGTTATGGGGGGGCTGATCGATGAGCAGTTCTTC
cdr3_aa: CASSLLVMGGLIDEQFF

j_call: TRBJ2-3
v_call: TRBV27
d_call: .
cdr3_length: 15
clone_size: many
cdr3_nt: TGTGCCAGCAGTTCGGTCCCCTCGGGGACAGATACGCAGTATTTT
cdr3_aa: CASSSVPSGTDTQYF

j_call: TRBJ2-7
v_call: TRBV20-1
d_call: .
cdr3_length: 13
clone_size: many
cdr3_nt: TGCAGTGCTAGACCGGGAGAGTCTTACGAGCAGTACTTC
cdr3_aa: CSARPGESYEQYF

j_call: TRBJ2-7
v_call: TRBV30
d_call: .
cdr3_length: 13
clone_size: .
cdr3_nt: TGTGCCTGGAGTATGACTCCTTCCTACGAGCAGTACTTC
cdr3_aa: CAWSMTPSYEQYF

j_call: TRBJ2-3
v_call: TRBV27
d_call: .
cdr3_length: 13
clone_size: many
cdr3_nt: TGTGCCAGCAGCTTACTGGGCACAGATACGCAGTATTTT
cdr3_aa: CASSLLGTDTQYF

j_call: TRBJ2-6
v_call: TRBV9
d_call: .
cdr3_length: 14
clone_size: .
cdr3_nt: TGTGCCAGCAGCGTAGGGGCTGGGGCCAACGTCCTGACTTTC
cdr3_aa: CASSVGAGANVLTF

j_call: TRBJ1-1
v_call: TRBV12-3/TRBV12-4
d_call: .
cdr3_length: 13
clone_size: once
cdr3_nt: TGTGCCAGCAGTTGGACGGGGGGCACTGAAGCCCTCTTT
cdr3_aa: CASSWTGGTEALF

j_call: TRBJ1-1
v_call: TRBV2
d_call: .
cdr3_length: 15
clone_size: few
cdr3_nt: TGTGCCAGCAGTGGCGGGGACAAAGTGAACACTGAAGCTTTCTTT
cdr3_aa: CASSGGDKVNTEAFF

j_call: TRBJ1-1
v_call: TRBV3-1
d_call: .
cdr3_length: 15
clone_size: few
cdr3_nt: TGTGCCAGCAGCCAAGACCTAACGGGGGGTAGTGAAGCTTTCTTT
cdr3_aa: CASSQDLTGGSEAFF

j_call: TRBJ2-7
v_call: TRBV3-1
d_call: .
cdr3_length: 12
clone_size: .
cdr3_nt: TGTGCCAGCAGCCTTGCGGCCTACGAGCAGTACTTC
cdr3_aa: CASSLAAYEQYF

j_call: TRBJ2-4
v_call: TRBV11-2
d_call: .
cdr3_length: 12
clone_size: .
cdr3_nt: TGTGCCAGCAGCAGAGTCCAAAGCATTCAGTACTTC
cdr3_aa: CASSRVQSIQYF

j_call: TRBJ2-7
v_call: TRBV5-6
d_call: TRBD1
cdr3_length: 15
clone_size: few
cdr3_nt: TGTGCCAGCAGCCAAATCGGGACAGAGGACGGGGAGCAGTACTTC
cdr3_aa: CASSQIGTEDGEQYF

j_call: TRBJ1-1
v_call: TRBV14
d_call: .
cdr3_length: 15
clone_size: few
cdr3_nt: TGTGCCAGCAGGGTGTGGGGGGCGCTCGACACTGAAGCTTTCTTT
cdr3_aa: CASRVWGALDTEAFF

j_call: TRBJ2-7
v_call: TRBV5-1
d_call: .
cdr3_length: 13
clone_size: .
cdr3_nt: TGCGCCAGCAGCTCACCCCCCGGTGGCGAGCAGTACTTC
cdr3_aa: CASSSPPGGEQYF

j_call: TRBJ2-7
v_call: TRBV6-2/TRBV6-3
d_call: .
cdr3_length: 15
clone_size: .
cdr3_nt: TGTGCCACCGCCTCCCCTCCGACCAACTCCTACGAGCAGTACTTC
cdr3_aa: CATASPPTNSYEQYF

j_call: TRBJ1-1
v_call: TRBV24-1
d_call: .
cdr3_length: 15
clone_size: .
cdr3_nt: TGTGCCACCCAGGTCGACCCCGAGCGGAACACTGAAGCTTTCTTT
cdr3_aa: CATQVDPERNTEAFF

j_call: TRBJ1-2
v_call: TRBV4-1
d_call: .
cdr3_length: 16
clone_size: .
cdr3_nt: TGCGCCAGCAGCCAAGGGTCGGATCCTGGGGACTATGGCTACACCTTC
cdr3_aa: CASSQGSDPGDYGYTF

j_call: TRBJ1-2
v_call: TRBV4-3
d_call: TRBD1
cdr3_length: 19
clone_size: .
cdr3_nt: TGCGCCAGCAGCCAAGATCCATCTTCCGGGACAGGGTCATTGGGGGGCTACACCTTC
cdr3_aa: CASSQDPSSGTGSLGGYTF

j_call: TRBJ2-7
v_call: TRBV28
d_call: .
cdr3_length: 15
clone_size: many
cdr3_nt: TGTGCCAGCACGTTCGGTACCGGGGTTCAGGACGAGCAGTACTTC
cdr3_aa: CASTFGTGVQDEQYF

j_call: TRBJ2-3
v_call: TRBV7-6
d_call: .
cdr3_length: 13
clone_size: many
cdr3_nt: TGTGCCAGCAGCCCGGCGCCCGTGGATACGCAGTATTTT
cdr3_aa: CASSPAPVDTQYF

j_call: TRBJ2-3
v_call: TRBV20-1
d_call: TRBD2
cdr3_length: 15
clone_size: once
cdr3_nt: TGCAGTGCTAGGCAGCGGGAGGGTAGAACAGCTACGCAGTATTTT
cdr3_aa: CSARQREGRTATQYF

j_call: TRBJ2-7
v_call: TRBV9
d_call: .
cdr3_length: 14
clone_size: many
cdr3_nt: TGTGCCAGCAGCCTAGTGGACGGCGACTACGAGCAGTACTTC
cdr3_aa: CASSLVDGDYEQYF

j_call: TRBJ2-1
v_call: TRBV12-3/TRBV12-4
d_call: .
cdr3_length: 14
clone_size: few
cdr3_nt: TGTGCCAGCAGCCCGGGACCTATTAACAATGAGCAGTTCTTC
cdr3_aa: CASSPGPINNEQFF

j_call: TRBJ2-7
v_call: TRBV3-1
d_call: .
cdr3_length: 17
clone_size: .
cdr3_nt: TGTGCCAGCAGCCAACGGATAATTGCGGGATACTCCTACGAGCAGTACTTC
cdr3_aa: CASSQRIIAGYSYEQYF

j_call: TRBJ1-2
v_call: TRBV12-3/TRBV12-4
d_call: .
cdr3_length: 12
clone_size: many
cdr3_nt: TGTGCCAGCAGTCCAGGGAACTATGGCTACACCTTC
cdr3_aa: CASSPGNYGYTF

j_call: TRBJ2-3
v_call: TRBV25-1
d_call: TRBD2
cdr3_length: 15
clone_size: .
cdr3_nt: TGTGCCAGCAGTACTAGCGGGAGGCCGAGAGATACGCAGTATTTT
cdr3_aa: CASSTSGRPRDTQYF